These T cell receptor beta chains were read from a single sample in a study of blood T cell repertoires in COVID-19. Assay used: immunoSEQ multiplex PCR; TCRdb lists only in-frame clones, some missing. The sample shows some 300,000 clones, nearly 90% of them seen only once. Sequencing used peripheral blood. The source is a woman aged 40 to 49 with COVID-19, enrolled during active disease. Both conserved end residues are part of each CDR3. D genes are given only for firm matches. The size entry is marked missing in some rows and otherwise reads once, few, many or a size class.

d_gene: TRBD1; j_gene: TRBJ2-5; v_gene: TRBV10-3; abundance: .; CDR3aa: CAINPGQGSSETQYF; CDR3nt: TGTGCCATCAACCCGGGACAGGGGTCGTCAGAGACCCAGTACTTC
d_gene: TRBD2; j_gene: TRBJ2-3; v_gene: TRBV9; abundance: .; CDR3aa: CASSERRTSVTDTQYF; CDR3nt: TGTGCCAGCAGCGAACGCAGGACTAGCGTCACAGATACGCAGTATTTT
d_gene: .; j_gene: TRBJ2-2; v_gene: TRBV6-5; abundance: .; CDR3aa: CASSYSMAGFAGELFF; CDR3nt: TGTGCCAGCAGTTACTCGATGGCAGGGTTTGCCGGGGAGCTGTTTTTT
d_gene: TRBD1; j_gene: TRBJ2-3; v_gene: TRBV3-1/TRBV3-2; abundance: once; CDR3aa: CASSHADRADTDTQYF; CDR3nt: TGTGCCAGCAGCCACGCCGACAGGGCGGATACAGATACGCAGTATTTT
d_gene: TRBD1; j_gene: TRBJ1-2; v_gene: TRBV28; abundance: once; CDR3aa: CASSSPSFSGQGAGGYTF; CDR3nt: TGTGCCAGCAGTTCCCCGTCCTTTTCCGGACAGGGGGCGGGTGGCTACACCTTC
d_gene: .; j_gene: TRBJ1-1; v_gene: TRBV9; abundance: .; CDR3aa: CASGRGSSNPNTEAFF; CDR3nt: TGTGCCAGCGGTCGCGGGAGTTCTAACCCGAACACTGAAGCTTTCTTT
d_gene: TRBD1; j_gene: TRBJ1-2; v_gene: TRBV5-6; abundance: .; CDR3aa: CASSWTGTGGYTF; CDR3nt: TGTGCCAGCAGCTGGACAGGGACAGGTGGCTACACCTTC
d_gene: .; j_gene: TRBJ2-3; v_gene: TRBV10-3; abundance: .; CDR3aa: CAIQNQGGHPDTQYF; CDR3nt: TGTGCCATCCAAAACCAGGGGGGCCACCCCGATACGCAGTATTTT
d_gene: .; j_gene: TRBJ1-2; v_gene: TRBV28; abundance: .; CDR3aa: CASSFRSGYGGYTF; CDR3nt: TGTGCCAGCAGTTTTCGTTCAGGGTATGGTGGCTACACCTTC
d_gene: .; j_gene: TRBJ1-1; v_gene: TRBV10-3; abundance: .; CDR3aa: CAIGRLERAEAFF; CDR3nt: TGTGCCATCGGGAGACTCGAAAGAGCTGAAGCTTTCTTT
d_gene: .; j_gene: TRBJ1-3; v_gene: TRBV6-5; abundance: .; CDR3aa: CASRLQGGNTIYF; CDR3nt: TGTGCCAGCAGGCTACAGGGTGGAAACACCATATATTTT
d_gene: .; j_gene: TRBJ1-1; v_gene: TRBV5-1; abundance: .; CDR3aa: CASSGQTNTEAFF; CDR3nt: TGCGCCAGCTCCGGACAGACCAACACTGAAGCTTTCTTT
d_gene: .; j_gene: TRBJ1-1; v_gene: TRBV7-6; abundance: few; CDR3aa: CASSLDLGANTEAFF; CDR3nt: TGTGCCAGCAGCTTAGATTTGGGGGCGAACACTGAAGCTTTCTTT
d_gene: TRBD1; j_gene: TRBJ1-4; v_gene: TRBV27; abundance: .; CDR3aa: CASSSPSRQGLTNEKLFF; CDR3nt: TGTGCCAGCAGTTCCCCGTCCAGACAGGGCTTAACTAATGAAAAACTGTTTTTT
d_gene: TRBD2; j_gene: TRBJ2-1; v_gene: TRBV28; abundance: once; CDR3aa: CASSLSPHMSRGIYNEQFF; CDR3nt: TGTGCCAGCAGTTTATCCCCCCATATGTCGCGGGGGATTTACAATGAGCAGTTCTTC
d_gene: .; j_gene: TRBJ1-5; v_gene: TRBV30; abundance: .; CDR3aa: CAWSVGGNQPQHF; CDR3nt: TGTGCCTGGAGTGTGGGAGGGAATCAGCCCCAGCATTTT
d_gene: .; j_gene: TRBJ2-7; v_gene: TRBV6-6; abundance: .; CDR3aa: CASSPGLSNYEQYF; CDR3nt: TGTGCCAGCAGTCCCGGACTATCTAACTACGAGCAGTACTTC
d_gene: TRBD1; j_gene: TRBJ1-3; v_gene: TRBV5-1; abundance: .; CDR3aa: CASSFGAGGSGNTIYF; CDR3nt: TGCGCCAGCAGCTTTGGTGCAGGGGGCTCTGGAAACACCATATATTTT
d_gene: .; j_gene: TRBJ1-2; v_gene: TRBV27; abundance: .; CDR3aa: CASYSFGEYGYTF; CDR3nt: TGTGCCAGCTATAGTTTCGGGGAATATGGCTACACCTTC
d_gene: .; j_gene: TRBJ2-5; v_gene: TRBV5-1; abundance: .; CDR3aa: CASSLVPQETQYF; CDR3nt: TGCGCCAGCAGCTTGGTCCCACAAGAGACCCAGTACTTC
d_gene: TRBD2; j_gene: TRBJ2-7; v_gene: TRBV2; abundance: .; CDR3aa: CASSELGTSARRYEQYF; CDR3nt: TGTGCCAGCAGTGAACTAGGGACTAGCGCACGGAGGTACGAGCAGTACTTC
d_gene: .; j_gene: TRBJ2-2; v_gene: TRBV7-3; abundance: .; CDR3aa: CASSPRGAARTGELFF; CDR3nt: TGTGCCAGCAGCCCTCGTGGAGCGGCGCGCACCGGGGAGCTGTTTTTT
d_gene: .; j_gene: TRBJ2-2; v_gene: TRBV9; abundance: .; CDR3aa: CASSASGVVGELFF; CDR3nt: TGTGCCAGCAGCGCCTCAGGGGTTGTCGGGGAGCTGTTTTTT
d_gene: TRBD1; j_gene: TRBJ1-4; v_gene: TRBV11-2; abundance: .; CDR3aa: CASSSGQGGEKLFF; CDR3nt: TGTGCCAGCAGCTCAGGACAGGGCGGTGAAAAACTGTTTTTT
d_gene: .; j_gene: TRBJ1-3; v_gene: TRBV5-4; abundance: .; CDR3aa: CASSPSTGARNTIYF; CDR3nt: TGTGCCAGCAGCCCATCTACAGGAGCCAGAAACACCATATATTTT
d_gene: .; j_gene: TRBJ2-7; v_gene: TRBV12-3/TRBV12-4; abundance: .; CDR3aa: CASSLNYEQYF; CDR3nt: TGTGCCAGCAGCCTTAATTACGAGCAGTACTTC
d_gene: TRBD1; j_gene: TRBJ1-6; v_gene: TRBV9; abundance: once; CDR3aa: CASSVVPPGGSSPLHF; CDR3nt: TGTGCCAGCAGCGTGGTGCCCCCAGGGGGGAGTTCACCCCTCCACTTT
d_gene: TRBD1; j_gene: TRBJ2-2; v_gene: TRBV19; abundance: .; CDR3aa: CASNPGQGDTGELFF; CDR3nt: TGTGCCAGTAATCCTGGACAGGGAGACACCGGGGAGCTGTTTTTT
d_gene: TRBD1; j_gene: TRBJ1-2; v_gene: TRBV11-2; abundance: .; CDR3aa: CASSLAPDRGPSNYGYTF; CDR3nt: TGTGCCAGCAGCTTAGCCCCGGACAGGGGCCCTTCCAACTATGGCTACACCTTC
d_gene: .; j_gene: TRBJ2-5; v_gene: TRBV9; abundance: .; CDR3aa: CASSLGGPVETQYF; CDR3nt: TGTGCCAGCAGCTTAGGGGGGCCCGTGGAGACCCAGTACTTC
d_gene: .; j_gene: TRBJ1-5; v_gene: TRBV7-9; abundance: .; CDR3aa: CASSLVGHSNQPQHF; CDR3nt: TGTGCCAGCAGCTTAGTGGGGCATAGCAATCAGCCCCAGCATTTT
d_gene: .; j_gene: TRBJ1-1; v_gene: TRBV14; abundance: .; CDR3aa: CASSQEVAREAFF; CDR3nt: TGTGCCAGCAGCCAAGAAGTAGCCCGGGAAGCTTTCTTT
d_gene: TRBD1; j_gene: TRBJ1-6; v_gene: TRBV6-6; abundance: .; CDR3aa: CASSKGQGYNSPLHF; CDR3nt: TGTGCCAGCAGTAAAGGACAGGGGTATAATTCACCCCTCCACTTT
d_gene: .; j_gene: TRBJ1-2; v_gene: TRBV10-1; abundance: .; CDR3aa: CASSDPYGYTF; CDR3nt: TGCGCCAGCAGTGATCCGTATGGCTACACCTTC
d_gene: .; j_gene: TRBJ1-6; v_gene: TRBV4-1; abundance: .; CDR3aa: CASSQDGQVPSPLHF; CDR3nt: TGCGCCAGCAGCCAAGATGGCCAGGTCCCTTCACCCCTCCACTTT
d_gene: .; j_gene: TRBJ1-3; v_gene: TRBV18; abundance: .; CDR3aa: CASSPLSGRVDTIYF; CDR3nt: TGTGCCAGCTCCCCACTCTCCGGTCGGGTGGACACCATATATTTT
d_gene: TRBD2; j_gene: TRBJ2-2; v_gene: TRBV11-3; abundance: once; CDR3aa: CASSLGGLDTGELFF; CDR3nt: TGTGCCAGCAGCTTGGGGGGACTAGACACCGGGGAGCTGTTTTTT
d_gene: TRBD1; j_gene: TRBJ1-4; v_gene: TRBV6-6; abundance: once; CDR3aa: CASSRDSMGVVEKLFF; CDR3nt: TGTGCCAGCAGTCGGGACAGTATGGGAGTAGTGGAAAAACTGTTTTTT
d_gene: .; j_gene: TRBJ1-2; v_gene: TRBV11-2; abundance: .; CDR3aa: CASSLATSGHLNYGYTF; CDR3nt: TGTGCCAGCAGCTTGGCCACGTCGGGACACCTTAACTATGGCTACACCTTC
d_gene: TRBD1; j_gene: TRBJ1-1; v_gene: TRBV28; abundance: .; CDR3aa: CASSYRRDRGRAFF; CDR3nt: TGTGCCAGCAGTTATCGCCGGGACAGGGGGCGGGCTTTCTTT
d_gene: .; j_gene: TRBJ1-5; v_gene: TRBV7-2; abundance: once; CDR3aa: CASSLARSGVDQPQHF; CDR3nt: TGTGCCAGCAGCTTAGCGAGGTCAGGGGTAGATCAGCCCCAGCATTTT
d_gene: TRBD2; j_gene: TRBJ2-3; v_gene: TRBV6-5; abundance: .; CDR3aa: CASSYSGGGTDTQYF; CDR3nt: TGTGCCAGCAGTTACAGCGGGGGGGGCACAGATACGCAGTATTTT
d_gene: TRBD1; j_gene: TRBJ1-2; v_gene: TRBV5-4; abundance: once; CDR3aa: CASSSAGQGGYGYTF; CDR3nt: TGTGCCAGCAGCTCGGCGGGACAGGGCGGCTATGGCTACACCTTC
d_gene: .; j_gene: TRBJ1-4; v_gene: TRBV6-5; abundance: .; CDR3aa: CASTTTGFNEKLFF; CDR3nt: TGTGCCAGCACCACGACAGGTTTTAATGAAAAACTGTTTTTT
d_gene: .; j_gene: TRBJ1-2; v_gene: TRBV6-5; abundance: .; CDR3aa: CASSSPGQLYGYTF; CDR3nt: TGTGCCAGCAGTTCACCGGGACAACTCTATGGCTACACCTTC
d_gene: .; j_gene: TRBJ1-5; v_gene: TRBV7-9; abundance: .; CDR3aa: CASSRGDQPQHF; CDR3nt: TGTGCCAGCAGCCGGGGGGATCAGCCCCAGCATTTT
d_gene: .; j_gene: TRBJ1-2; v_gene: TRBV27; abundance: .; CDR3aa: CASRSPGGGYGYTF; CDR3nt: TGTGCCAGCAGATCCCCGGGGGGGGGCTATGGCTACACCTTC
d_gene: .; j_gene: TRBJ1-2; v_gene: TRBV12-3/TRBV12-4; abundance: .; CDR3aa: CASTGDNYGYTF; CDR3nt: TGTGCCAGCACAGGGGACAACTATGGCTACACCTTC
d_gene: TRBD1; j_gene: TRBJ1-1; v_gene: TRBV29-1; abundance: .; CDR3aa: CSVLTGVNTEAFF; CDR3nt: TGCAGCGTTTTGACAGGGGTGAACACTGAAGCTTTCTTT